This T cell receptor beta chain was observed in a study of T cell repertoires in cytomegalovirus infection. Study-wide background: Peptides in the study included HLA-C-restricted and HLA-B-restricted CMV epitopes.

Each CDR3 protein is one row after TCRdb ran MiXCR on the reads. The sample yields over 250,000 distinct CDR3 sequences, around 20% seen once. For this clonotype: Its antigen is currently unknown.

Study-level findings and limits: Ex vivo responses were dominated by HLA-C-restricted CMV-specific TCR beta clonotypes. Identification of carriers of CMV plus the relevant HLA was performed using cumulative public TCR beta family frequency.

CDR3 size: 14 residues. J gave up 7 bases and V 1 base, and 2 bases lay outside the gene matches. CDR1 is KGHSH, CDR2 LQKENI, per germline. This TCR derives from a human donor in good health (CMV status not recorded). Some clones in this sample may be carry-over from other donors' samples. This sample comprised cultured PBMCs, obtained from culture after CMV antigen stimulation. V usage is TRBV18 and J usage is TRBJ2-1; 9 bases map to TRBD1. CDR3 DNA sequence: TGTGCCAGCTCACCACAACAGGGGGCAAATGAGCAGTTCTTC. As protein: CASSPQQGANEQFF.